This T cell receptor beta chain was recovered during a study of blood T cell repertoires in COVID-19. For the study at large: The samples span acute and convalescent COVID-19 from the United States, Italy and Spain.

This clone has only a few counts. Clones were sequenced by immunoSEQ multiplex PCR, and TCRdb holds only the in-frame ones, with some missing. The table lists 350,000 to 450,000 clones, around 87% of them singletons. Trimming left V 2 bases short and J 3 bases short, with 13 bases between. Germline CDR1 and CDR2: MGHRA and YSYEKL. This CDR3 has 15 amino acids. Input material: PBMCs or T cells enriched from blood (not recorded which). The V and J genes are TRBV4-1 and TRBJ1-2, with D maybe TRBD1 (5 bases). The TCR sequence derives from a young man who had recovered from COVID-19. The CDR3 DNA sequence: TGCGCCAGCAGCCAACGGCGGGGGACCGACTATGGCTACACCTTC. Translated, it gives CASSQRRGTDYGYTF.